This T cell receptor (beta chain) was profiled in a study of T cells after yellow fever vaccination. The study, taken as a whole, reports: Peak timing came faster in the weaker secondary response, day 5 versus 15. Subsequent to the booster, the majority of primary-vaccination clones reappeared (96% CD4, roughly 90% CD8).

Looked up from germline, CDR1 is SQVTM and CDR2 is ANQGSEA. The V end was cut by 4 bases, the J end by 7 bases, with 8 bases between. The CDR3 length is 11 residues. MiXCR was run by TCRdb on the 5' RACE reads, yielding one entry per CDR3 protein. The table records nearly 300,000 distinct CDR3 sequences, 7.5% to 9.5% of them present only once. This clonotype was observed a handful of times. Its antigen is not identified. This chain uses TRBV29-1 with TRBJ2-1; D unresolved. The TCR sequence derives from a man aged 18 to 35 who received the YFV17D yellow fever vaccine. The sequencing used CD4+ T cells sorted from PBMCs, collected 5 days after the yellow fever booster vaccination. The CDR3 region is CSVGPRNEQFF. The CDR3 DNA is TGCAGCGTTGGCCCCAGGAATGAGCAGTTCTTC.